These 14 T cell receptor beta chains were sequenced from one sample in a study of beta chain features in type 1 diabetes. The study reverse transcribed the entire isolated RNA, so it sequenced expressed TCRB transcripts. Clones were read by immunoSEQ multiplex PCR, and TCRdb kept only the in-frame ones, dropping some. The repertoire holds 250,000 to 300,000 clones, approximately 25% seen once, with more than 0.009% in the top ten. These receptors have no known antigen. Study-level findings and limits: Moderately but significantly shorter TCRB CDR3s were found in Type 1 diabetes patients in all four CD4+ subsets.

Sequencing was performed on naive CD4+ T cells from blood. These receptors were collected from a woman aged 30 to 39 with type 1 diabetes.

The rearrangement joins TRBV5-1 to TRBJ2-1; D might be TRBD1 (6 bases). The length of the CDR3 is 18 residues. The germline V gene has CDR1 SGHRS and CDR2 YFSETQ. Trimming removed 5 bases at V and 0 bases at J, with 21 bases between. CDR3 sequence reads: CASRSDSPIRSSYNEQFF. DNA of the CDR3: TGCGCCAGCAGGTCGGACAGCCCGATTCGGAGCTCCTACAATGAGCAGTTCTTC.

The chain is built from TRBV18 and TRBJ2-4; D might be TRBD2 (6 bases). Trimming left V 3 bases short and J 0 bases short, with 6 bases between. CDR3 length: 14 amino acids. Germline CDR1 reads KGHSH; CDR2 reads LQKENI. CDR3 DNA sequence: TGTGCCAGCTCACCGGGACTAGCCAAAAACATTCAGTACTTC. Translating it yields CASSPGLAKNIQYF.

This clone was recorded a few times. The same CDR3 arises from other DNA sequences in this sample as well. The chain recombines TRBV28 with TRBJ2-7, with TRBD2 matching 12 bases. The germline V gene encodes CDR1 MDHEN and CDR2 SYDVKM. The CDR3 contains 16 residues. Trimming removed 1 base from V and 4 bases from J; junction bases left unmatched: 5. This CDR3 reads CASSLLGTSGSYEQYF. The CDR3 coding sequence is TGTGCCAGCAGTTTATTGGGGACTAGCGGGTCTTACGAGCAGTACTTC.

The rearrangement joins TRBV9 to TRBJ2-7; the match to TRBD1 covers 7 bases. Looked up from germline, CDR1 is SGDLS and CDR2 is YYNGEE. The V segment lost 3 bases and the J segment 7 bases; nucleotides outside the gene matches: 10. This CDR3 contains 14 residues. The CDR3 nucleotides read TGTGCCAGCAGCGCCGGGACAGACTTTGCGGAGCAGTACTTC. This codes for CASSAGTDFAEQYF.

The chain employs TRBV9 and TRBJ2-1; 9 nucleotides agree with TRBD2. Germline V CDR1 and CDR2: SGDLS, YYNGEE. The CDR3 runs to 15 residues. With 3 bases clipped from V and 5 bases from J, the junction kept 6 bases outside the gene matches. CDR3 amino acids: CASSGSSGANNEQFF. DNA of the CDR3: TGTGCCAGCAGCGGGTCTAGCGGGGCAAACAATGAGCAGTTCTTC.

The chain links TRBV28 to TRBJ2-3; 7 bases line up with TRBD1. The V gene end was trimmed by 3 bases and the J gene end by 2 bases; junction bases not matched to a gene: 5. The CDR3 spans 15 residues. Germline V gene data show CDR1 as MDHEN and CDR2 as SYDVKM. The CDR3 region is CASSFNTGATDTQYF. The CDR3 nucleotides are TGTGCCAGCAGTTTCAACACAGGGGCCACAGATACGCAGTATTTT.

The chain recombines TRBV4-2 with TRBJ1-5; D is ambiguous. The CDR3 loop spans 13 amino acids. Trimming stripped 1 base from V and 7 bases from J, with 8 bases between. The germline V gene encodes CDR1 LGHNA and CDR2 YNFKEQ. The CDR3 reads CASSQGEIQPQHF. The CDR3 DNA reads as TGTGCCAGCAGCCAAGGAGAGATACAGCCCCAGCATTTT.

This clone has a handful of counts. V is TRBV5-6 and J is TRBJ1-2; TRBD1 is a possible D gene (5 bases). This CDR3 has 13 amino acids. V lost 4 bases, J lost 4 bases, and 11 bases lay in between. Germline-derived CDR1 and CDR2 are SGHDT and YYEEEE. CDR3 in DNA: TGTGCCAGCAGCCCGCGGGGGACCTATGGCTACACCTTC. Protein product: CASSPRGTYGYTF.

This clone was observed a few times. Written as DNA, the CDR3 is TGTGCCAGCAGTGAAGGGGACCTGGGGAGGAGCTCCTACGAGCAGTACTTC. Translation: CASSEGDLGRSSYEQYF. The V gene is TRBV6-1, the J gene TRBJ2-7, with a possible D match to TRBD2 (6 bases). The CDR3 extends over 17 amino acids. Per the germline V gene, CDR1 is MNHNS and CDR2 is SASEGT. V gave up 1 base and J gave up 0 bases, with 16 bases separating them.

V gene TRBV5-1 combines with J gene TRBJ1-5; D not resolved. This CDR3 comprises 13 residues. Germline loops: CDR1 SGHRS, CDR2 YFSETQ. With 4 bases removed from V and 5 bases from J, the gap between germline ends came to 10 bases. The CDR3 is CASSRVPDQPQHF. In DNA form, the CDR3 reads TGCGCCAGCAGCCGCGTCCCGGATCAGCCCCAGCATTTT.

V is TRBV5-1 and J is TRBJ2-7, with 10 bases matching TRBD2. V was clipped by 0 bases and J by 6 bases; unmatched bases: 6. The CDR3 is 15 amino acids. Per germline, CDR1 SGHRS and CDR2 YFSETQ. CDR3 amino acids: CASSLGSSGRFEQYF. The CDR3 coding sequence is TGCGCCAGCAGCTTGGGCAGTAGCGGGAGGTTCGAGCAGTACTTC.

The chain recombines TRBV4-1 with TRBJ2-7; D is possibly TRBD1 (6 bases). CDR1 and CDR2 from the germline V gene are MGHRA and YSYEKL. V was pared by 4 bases and J by 2 bases, with 15 bases between. This CDR3 has 15 residues. CDR3 sequence reads: CASSPYRDPAYEQYF. CDR3 in DNA: TGCGCCAGCAGCCCATACAGGGACCCCGCCTACGAGCAGTACTTC.

Points on this clone: Additional DNA sequences in this sample encode the identical CDR3. The rearrangement joins TRBV7-9 to TRBJ2-3; a weak D match, TRBD1 (6 bases). The germline CDR1 and CDR2 sequences are SEHNR and FQNEAQ (reference sequence). This CDR3 has 14 amino acids. The V and J ends lost 3 bases and 0 bases respectively, with 7 bases between them. The CDR3 nucleotides are TGTGCCAGCAGCTTGCAGGGGAGCACAGATACGCAGTATTTT. Amino acids: CASSLQGSTDTQYF.

This rearrangement joins TRBV9 to TRBJ2-5, with TRBD2 identical over 13 bases. Losses at the gene ends were 2 bases for V and 1 base for J; bases not matched to a gene: 2. The germline gives CDR1 SGDLS, CDR2 YYNGEE. This CDR3 has 16 residues. DNA of the CDR3: TGTGCCAGCAGCGTGTGGACTAGCGGGAGCCAAGAGACCCAGTACTTC. Its protein is CASSVWTSGSQETQYF.